One sample yielded the 25 T cell receptor beta chains listed below, sequenced in a study of shared clonotypes between healthy human individuals. Assay used: immunoSEQ multiplex PCR; TCRdb lists only in-frame clones, some missing. The data hold about 1.9 million clones, with about 94% observed a single time. CD8 cells regarded as naive lacked CD45RO, were positively chosen for CCR7, and omitted terminally differentiated effector memory CD45RA+ cells. Sequences were obtained from naive CD8+ T cells from PBMCs. These receptor sequences come from a young man in good health. Some clones in this sample may be carry-over from other donors' samples.

This rearrangement joins TRBV5-6 to TRBJ2-2; perhaps TRBD1 as D (5 bases). Germline V gene lookup returns CDR1 SGHDT and CDR2 YYEEEE. The CDR3 has 14 amino acids. The V end was cut by 3 bases, the J end by 9 bases, with 15 bases between. Here the CDR3 DNA reads TGTGCCAGCAGCTCTACAGGCCTAGTACGGGAGCTGTTTTTT. Translation gives CASSSTGLVRELFF. Looking up the rest from reference TRBV5-6 and TRBJ2-2 gives the full variable domain: DAGVTQSPTHLIKTRGQQVTLRCSPKSGHDTVSWYQQALGQGPQFIFQYYEEEERQRGNFPDRFSGHQFPNYSSELNVNALLLGDSALYLCASSSTGLVRELFFGEGSRLTVL.

V and J are TRBV7-8 and TRBJ2-7; either TRBD1 or TRBD2 may fit D (5 bases each). The J call could be wrong; TRBJ2-5 is a better fit for the DNA end. Germline V CDR1 and CDR2: SGHVS, FQNEAQ. CDR3 size: 15 residues. CDR3 bases: TGTGCCAGCAGCCCGAACTGGGGGAGTGGAGAGACCCAGTACTTC. Amino acid sequence: CASSPNWGSGETQYF.

The CDR3: CASSLLRGRSGANVLTF. The CDR3 DNA reads as TGTGCCAGCAGCCTGCTGAGGGGTCGCTCTGGGGCCAACGTCCTGACTTTC. This chain connects TRBV9 to TRBJ2-6; D might be TRBD1 or TRBD2, each matching 5 bases. From germline, CDR1 is SGDLS and CDR2 YYNGEE. The CDR3 is made up of 17 amino acids. The germline V and J ends were trimmed by 4 bases and 0 bases, with 14 bases remaining between them.

The chain couples TRBV5-1 to TRBJ2-3, with TRBD2 matching over 7 bases. The CDR3 runs 16 residues. Germline V lookup: CDR1 SGHRS, CDR2 YFSETQ. V trimming: 4 bases; J trimming: 3 bases; junction bases outside the gene matches: 11. The CDR3 region has the DNA TGCGCCAGCAGCCTCCATGACGGGAGGCGTACAGATACGCAGTATTTT. Translated, it gives CASSLHDGRRTDTQYF.

With respect to this clone: The same CDR3 also results from other DNA sequences found in this sample. The chain carries TRBV27 and TRBJ2-7, with TRBD2 identical over 7 bases. J was trimmed by 1 base and V by 2 bases; bases with no gene match: 2. CDR3 size: 14 residues. CDR1 and CDR2 (germline): MNHEY, SMNVEV (reference sequence). CDR3: CASSLGSGSYEQYF. In DNA form, the CDR3 reads TGTGCCAGCAGTTTAGGTAGCGGGTCCTACGAGCAGTACTTC.

V and J are TRBV27 and TRBJ1-2; 7 bases line up with TRBD1. The CDR3 has 14 residues. Trimming cost V 11 bases and J 2 bases; bases outside gene matches: 11. CDR1 is MNHEY and CDR2 is SMNVEV in the germline V gene (reference sequence). CDR3: CASLGWDSNYGYTF. The CDR3 coding sequence is TGTGCCTCCCTCGGTTGGGACAGCAACTATGGCTACACCTTC.

The chain combines TRBV19 with TRBJ2-7; a possible D gene is TRBD2 (5 bases). The germline V and J ends were trimmed by 7 bases and 2 bases, with 15 bases remaining between them. CDR3 size: 14 residues. The germline V gene has CDR1 LNHDA and CDR2 SQIVND (reference sequence). CDR3 sequence reads: CASKIRGSAYEQYF. CDR3 in DNA: TGTGCCAGTAAGATTCGGGGAAGCGCCTACGAGCAGTACTTC.

This clone has a single count. The rearrangement joins TRBV29-1 to TRBJ1-2; D gene uncertain. V was trimmed by 4 bases and J by 3 bases, leaving 6 bases between them. Per the germline V gene, CDR1 is SQVTM and CDR2 is ANQGSEA. The CDR3 covers 11 residues. CDR3 sequence (DNA): TGCAGCGTTGTGTGGGACTATGGCTACACCTTC. This gives the protein CSVVWDYGYTF.

The chain joins TRBV27 to TRBJ2-5; 9 nucleotides match TRBD2. CDR3 length: 16 residues. After removal of 5 bases from V and 0 bases from J, the junction contained 7 bases not matched to a gene. Germline CDR1 reads MNHEY; CDR2 reads SMNVEV (reference sequence). Here the CDR3 DNA reads TGTGCCAGCAGTCCTCGACTAGCGGAGCACCAAGAGACCCAGTACTTC. Protein product: CASSPRLAEHQETQYF.

This chain links TRBV15 with TRBJ2-7, with D possibly TRBD2 on 5 matching bases. The CDR3 is 13 residues long. Germline values: CDR1 LNHNV, CDR2 YYDKDF (reference sequence). The germline V and J ends were trimmed by 0 bases and 7 bases, with 10 bases remaining between them. The CDR3 protein is CATSRELEWEQYF. The CDR3 nucleotides are TGTGCCACCAGCAGAGAACTAGAATGGGAGCAGTACTTC.

The rearrangement joins TRBV5-1 to TRBJ2-7, with D hard to call. This CDR3 has 12 amino acids. V gave up 1 base and J gave up 0 bases, with 2 bases separating them. The germline V gene has CDR1 SGHRS and CDR2 YFSETQ. This chain's CDR3 is CASSLYSYEQYF. The DNA of the CDR3 is TGCGCCAGCAGCTTGTACTCCTACGAGCAGTACTTC.

Concerning this clone itself: This sample includes further DNA sequences coding for the same CDR3. The chain has TRBV19 and TRBJ2-7, with TRBD2 matching 8 bases. The germline CDR1 and CDR2 sequences are LNHDA and SQIVND (reference sequence). V was clipped by 2 bases and J by 0 bases; unmatched bases: 3. This CDR3 comprises 15 residues. CDR3 sequence reads: CASSISGGSSYEQYF. CDR3 bases: TGTGCCAGTAGTATAAGCGGGGGATCCTCCTACGAGCAGTACTTC.

The V and J genes are TRBV9 and TRBJ1-2; maybe TRBD1 (5 bases). This CDR3 is 15 amino acids long. With 4 bases removed from V and 4 bases from J, the gap between germline ends came to 17 bases. Germline V gene lookup returns CDR1 SGDLS and CDR2 YYNGEE. CDR3 amino acids: CASSPNAREGYGYTF. In DNA, the CDR3 is TGTGCCAGCAGCCCAAATGCCAGGGAGGGCTATGGCTACACCTTC.

This chain uses TRBV27 with TRBJ2-7; 13 bases line up with TRBD2. Germline V gives CDR1 MNHEY, CDR2 SMNVEV (reference sequence). The CDR3 has 15 amino acids. V shed 4 bases and J 3 bases; nucleotides not matched to a gene: 3. In DNA form, the CDR3 reads TGTGCCAGCAGTTCGAGGACTAGCGGGGGCTACGAGCAGTACTTC. Protein: CASSSRTSGGYEQYF.

The chain links TRBV27 to TRBJ2-3, with D possibly TRBD2 on 7 matching bases. V was trimmed by 5 bases and J by 4 bases, leaving 19 bases between them. This CDR3 is built from 16 residues. CDR1 and CDR2 (germline): MNHEY, SMNVEV (reference sequence). The CDR3 reads CASSPNEGGGPDTQYF. CDR3 DNA sequence: TGTGCCAGCAGTCCCAATGAGGGCGGGGGCCCAGATACGCAGTATTTT.

About this clone: This specimen includes other DNA sequences encoding the same CDR3. The V and J genes are TRBV6-5 and TRBJ2-7; either TRBD1 or TRBD2 may fit D (5 bases each). Trimming removed 2 bases from V and 2 bases from J, with 13 bases in between. Germline loops: CDR1 MNHEY, CDR2 SVGAGI. The CDR3 extends over 15 amino acids. The CDR3 protein is CASSYDGGTTYEQYF. CDR3 DNA: TGTGCCAGCAGTTACGATGGGGGTACCACCTACGAGCAGTACTTC.

The chain couples TRBV19 to TRBJ2-7, with D possibly being TRBD1 (6 bases). The CDR3 has 14 amino acids. Germline V gene data show CDR1 as LNHDA and CDR2 as SQIVND (reference sequence). Deletions cut 3 bases from V and 4 bases from J, with 13 bases between. Written as DNA, the CDR3 is TGTGCCAGTAGTATGAGCAGGGGTCCGTACGAGCAGTACTTC. Protein product: CASSMSRGPYEQYF.

As concerns this clone: Other DNA sequences in this specimen translate into the identical CDR3. The V call is TRBV27, the J call TRBJ2-7; D gene ambiguous. Per the germline V gene, CDR1 is MNHEY and CDR2 is SMNVEV (reference sequence). CDR3 length: 14 amino acids. Trimming stripped 6 bases from V and 4 bases from J, with 16 bases between. CDR3: CASSPRVGRYEQYF. In DNA, the CDR3 is TGTGCCAGCAGCCCAAGGGTAGGGCGTTACGAGCAGTACTTC.

A word on this clone: The same CDR3 can be traced to other DNA sequences in this sample. The V and J genes are TRBV27 and TRBJ2-7; D unclear. Deletions cut 3 bases from V and 3 bases from J, with 9 bases between. CDR3 length: 13 residues. Germline values: CDR1 MNHEY, CDR2 SMNVEV (reference sequence). The CDR3 loop reads CASSLGRSYEQYF. In DNA form, the CDR3 reads TGTGCCAGCAGTTTGGGCAGGAGCTACGAGCAGTACTTC.

This sequence joins TRBV5-1 and TRBJ2-3; D is tentatively TRBD1 or TRBD2 (6 bases each). The germline gives CDR1 SGHRS, CDR2 YFSETQ. There are 16 residues in the CDR3. Trimming took off 1 base at V and 2 bases at J, with 14 bases between the two ends. Here the CDR3 reads CASSLMAGEATDTQYF. Written as DNA, the CDR3 is TGCGCCAGCAGCTTGATGGCAGGGGAGGCCACAGATACGCAGTATTTT.

The CDR3 loop reads CASSLSGYNEQYF. The CDR3 nucleotides read TGTGCCAGCAGTTTATCAGGGTACAACGAGCAGTACTTC. This rearrangement joins TRBV27 to TRBJ2-7, with D uncertain. V lost 0 bases and J lost 5, with 8 bases in between. The germline CDR1 and CDR2 sequences are MNHEY and SMNVEV (reference sequence). CDR3 length: 13 residues.

This clone was observed once. V gene TRBV5-4 combines with J gene TRBJ2-3, with 9 bases that match TRBD1. Germline loops: CDR1 SGHNT, CDR2 YYREEE (reference sequence). The V segment lost 3 bases and the J segment 10 bases; nucleotides outside the gene matches: 9. This CDR3 contains 14 residues. CDR3 nucleotides: TGTGCCAGCAGCTCCGGACAGGGGTTAAGGGCGCAGTATTTT. Its translation is CASSSGQGLRAQYF.

Regarding this clone: In the same sample, other DNA sequences code for this CDR3. J is TRBJ2-7 and V is TRBV9; TRBD1 matches at 8 bases. CDR1 SGDLS and CDR2 YYNGEE come from the germline V gene. The CDR3 runs to 14 residues. The V gene end was trimmed by 3 bases and the J gene end by 0 bases; junction bases not matched to a gene: 2. The CDR3 DNA sequence: TGTGCCAGCAGCGCAACAGGGGGCTCCTACGAGCAGTACTTC. Translating gives CASSATGGSYEQYF.

V and J are TRBV10-3 and TRBJ2-7; the D call may be TRBD1 or TRBD2 (5 bases each). V lost 7 bases and J lost 0, with 16 bases in between. The germline V gene encodes CDR1 ENHRY and CDR2 SYGVKD. The CDR3 has 15 amino acids. CDR3 in amino acids: CAINKDGTSSYEQYF. The CDR3 DNA is TGTGCCATCAACAAGGACGGGACCAGCTCCTACGAGCAGTACTTC.

This sequence joins TRBV7-9 and TRBJ2-1; D possibly matches TRBD1 or TRBD2 (5 bases each). V lost 3 bases and J lost 4, with 13 bases in between. Germline CDR1 SEHNR, CDR2 FQNEAQ (reference sequence). This CDR3 is built from 15 residues. Written as DNA, the CDR3 is TGTGCCAGCAGCTTCCCCGGGGCCCCTTACAATGAGCAGTTCTTC. This gives the protein CASSFPGAPYNEQFF.